Below are 10 T cell receptor beta chains sequenced from a single sample in a study of human T cells and chemical hapten exposure. Time point of the sample: patch test 3, about 24 weeks after DPC sensitization. Treatment: therapeutic diphenylcyclopropenone sensitization with weekly scalp DPC. From the RACE reads, TCRdb called clonotypes with MiXCR, one entry per CDR3 protein. Of 95,000 to 150,000 distinct CDR3 sequences in the sample, about 10% are singletons; the top ten hold approximately 2.5%. This specimen consisted of whole blood, obtained in connection with sensitization to the hapten diphenylcyclopropenone (DPC). The receptors stem from a woman aged 45-60 years with alopecia areata. Some clones in this sample may be carry-over from other donors' samples.

This clonotype came up a few times. This chain uses TRBV9 with TRBJ2-3; the match to TRBD1 covers 10 bases. This CDR3 is 16 amino acids long. Germline lookup yields CDR1 SGDLS and CDR2 YYNGEE. V was pared by 3 bases and J by 4 bases, with 8 bases of the junction left unmatched. The CDR3 here is CASSARQGAWADTQYF. As DNA, the CDR3 is TGTGCCAGCAGCGCCAGACAGGGGGCTTGGGCAGATACGCAGTATTTT.

This clonotype was counted between two and nine times. DNA for the CDR3: TGTGCCAGCAGTTCGACTAGCGGGAGGGCTTCCCCCTACGAGCAGTACTTC. Translated: CASSSTSGRASPYEQYF. The chain employs TRBV28 and TRBJ2-7, with 14 bases identical to TRBD2. The CDR3 consists of 17 residues. Germline V gene lookup returns CDR1 MDHEN and CDR2 SYDVKM. V gave up 4 bases and J gave up 2 bases; unmatched junction bases: 7.

J is TRBJ2-3 and V is TRBV20-1; D may be TRBD1 or TRBD2 (6 bases each). The V gene's germline CDR1 is DFQATT and CDR2 SNEGSKA (reference sequence). Between the trimmed V and J ends, which lost 6 bases and 7 bases, there was a span of 20 bases. This CDR3 is 14 amino acids long. The CDR3 DNA reads as TGCAGTGCCAAGGGGGACTCCTCCCGAAATACGCAGTATTTT. Amino acids: CSAKGDSSRNTQYF.

There are a few counts of this clonotype. The chain couples TRBV7-6 to TRBJ1-1; D is unresolved. The CDR3 covers 14 residues. V shed 5 bases and J shed 5 bases, with 15 bases lying between them. The V gene's germline CDR1 is SGHVS and CDR2 FNYEAQ. The CDR3 reads CASSAAPSGTEAFF. Here the CDR3 DNA reads TGTGCCAGCAGCGCCGCCCCCTCTGGTACTGAAGCTTTCTTT.

This clonotype was counted many times. The J gene is TRBJ2-3, the V gene TRBV20-1, with 10 bases matching TRBD2. Trimming removed 6 bases from V and 2 bases from J; junction bases left unmatched: 5. This CDR3 spans 14 amino acids. CDR1 is DFQATT and CDR2 is SNEGSKA in the germline V gene (reference sequence). In nucleotides, the CDR3 is TGCAGTGCGGCAAGCGGGGGGGTCACAGATACGCAGTATTTT. This gives the protein CSAASGGVTDTQYF.

The table lists this clonotype with many counts. V is TRBV12-3 or TRBV12-4 and J is TRBJ1-5; 7 bases match TRBD1. This CDR3 is 14 amino acids long. V lost 7 bases, J lost 7 bases, and 10 bases stayed unmatched. The CDR3 region is CASTSTGTEQPQHF. DNA of the CDR3: TGTGCCAGCACCTCGACAGGGACGGAACAGCCCCAGCATTTT.

This clonotype was seen more than once but under ten times. The genes are TRBV10-3 and TRBJ2-3; TRBD1 matches at 7 bases. Germline CDR1 ENHRY, CDR2 SYGVKD. The CDR3 loop spans 16 amino acids. With V trimmed by 3 bases and J by 3 bases, 9 bases remained unmatched. The DNA for the CDR3 is TGTGCCATCAGTGAAAGAGGGGGCCCAAAAACAGATACGCAGTATTTT. It translates to CAISERGGPKTDTQYF.

A few counts support this clonotype. The CDR3 protein is CASSLARTSGVFDTQYF. The CDR3 nucleotides are TGTGCCAGCAGCTTAGCGAGAACTAGCGGAGTCTTTGATACGCAGTATTTT. V gene TRBV7-8 combines with J gene TRBJ2-3; TRBD2 matches 8 bases. V shed 0 bases, J shed 6 bases, and the junction held 11 bases outside the gene matches. Germline lookup yields CDR1 SGHVS and CDR2 FQNEAQ. This CDR3 has 17 amino acids.

A few counts support this clonotype. The chain combines TRBV29-1 with TRBJ1-5, with D perhaps TRBD1 (6 bases). Germline CDR1 is SQVTM and CDR2 is ANQGSEA. The V end was cut by 5 bases, the J end by 3 bases, with 11 bases between. The CDR3 is 13 amino acids. Written as DNA, the CDR3 is TGCAGCGTTTCGACAGGAGTCAATCAGCCCCAGCATTTT. Translation gives CSVSTGVNQPQHF.

This clonotype has just a few counts. This chain links TRBV3-1 with TRBJ2-2; D ambiguous. The CDR3 runs to 14 residues. Germline assignment: CDR1 LGHDT and CDR2 YNNKEL (reference sequence). V was pared by 0 bases and J by 7 bases, with 9 bases between. The CDR3 protein is CASSQEWGIGELFF. The CDR3 coding sequence is TGTGCCAGCAGCCAAGAATGGGGAATCGGGGAGCTGTTTTTT.